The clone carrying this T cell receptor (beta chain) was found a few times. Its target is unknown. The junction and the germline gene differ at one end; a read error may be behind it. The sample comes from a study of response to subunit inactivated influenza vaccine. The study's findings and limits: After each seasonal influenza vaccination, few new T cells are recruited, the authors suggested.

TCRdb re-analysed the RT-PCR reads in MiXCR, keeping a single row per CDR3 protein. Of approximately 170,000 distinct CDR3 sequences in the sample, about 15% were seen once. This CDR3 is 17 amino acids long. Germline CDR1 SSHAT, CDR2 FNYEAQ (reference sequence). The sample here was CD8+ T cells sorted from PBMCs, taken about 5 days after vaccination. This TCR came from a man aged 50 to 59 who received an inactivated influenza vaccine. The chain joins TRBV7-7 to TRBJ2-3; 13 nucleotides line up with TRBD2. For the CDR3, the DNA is TGTGCTAGCAGTCCACTAGCGGGGGGGCCGGTCACAGATACGCAGTATTTT. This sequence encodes CASSPLAGGPVTDTQYF.